This T cell receptor (beta chain) comes out of a study of T cell responses to AZD1222 COVID-19 vaccine. Whole-study results and caveats: Only a handful of AZD1222 recipients, six or seven in all, had baseline seropositivity. The study found Spike-specific TCR breadth and depth rose after two AZD1222 doses. There were mostly white British donors and more females than males, and clonal diversity was possibly underestimated. Regions 160-218 and 743-854 dominated among vaccine-associated CD4 TCRs spanning spike.

Trimming removed 5 bases at V and 7 bases at J, with 9 bases between. The CDR3 contains 12 residues. Germline values: CDR1 ENHRY, CDR2 SYGVKD. TCRdb's copy holds only in-frame clones and misses some; the assay was immunoSEQ multiplex PCR. Among over 100,000 clones, around 90% were seen once, and the ten largest hold more than 8%. Points on this clone: Its matching antigen is unknown.

The chain carries TRBV10-3 and TRBJ1-3; the D is unclear. The TCR was taken from an adult in good health. The sample here was peripheral blood, taken on day 0 of AZD1222 vaccination. In DNA, the CDR3 is TGTGCCATCAGTCCCAATCCGAACACCATATATTTT. Its protein product is CAISPNPNTIYF.